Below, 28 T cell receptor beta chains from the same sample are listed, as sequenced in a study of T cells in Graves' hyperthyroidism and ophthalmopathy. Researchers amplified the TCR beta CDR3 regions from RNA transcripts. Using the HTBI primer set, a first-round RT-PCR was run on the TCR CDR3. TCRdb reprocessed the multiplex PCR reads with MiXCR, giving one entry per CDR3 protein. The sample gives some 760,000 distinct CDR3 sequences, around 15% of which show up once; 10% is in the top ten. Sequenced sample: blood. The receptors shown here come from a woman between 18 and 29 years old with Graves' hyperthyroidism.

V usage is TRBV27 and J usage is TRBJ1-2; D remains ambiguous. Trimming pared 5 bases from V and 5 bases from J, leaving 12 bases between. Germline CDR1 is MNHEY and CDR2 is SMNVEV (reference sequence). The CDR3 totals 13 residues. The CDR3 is CASSPTMDYGYTF. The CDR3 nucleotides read TGTGCCAGCAGTCCGACCATGGATTATGGCTACACCTTC.

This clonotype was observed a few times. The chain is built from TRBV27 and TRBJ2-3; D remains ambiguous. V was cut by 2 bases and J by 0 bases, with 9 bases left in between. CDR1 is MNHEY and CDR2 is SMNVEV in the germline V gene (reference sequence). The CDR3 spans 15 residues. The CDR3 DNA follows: TGTGCCAGCAGTTTAGAGACCTCTAGCACAGATACGCAGTATTTT. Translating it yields CASSLETSSTDTQYF.

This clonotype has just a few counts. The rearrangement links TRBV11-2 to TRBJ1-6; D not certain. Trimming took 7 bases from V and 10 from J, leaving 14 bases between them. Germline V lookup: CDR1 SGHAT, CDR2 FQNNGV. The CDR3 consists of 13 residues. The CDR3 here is CASTHSGWSPLHF. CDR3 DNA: TGTGCCAGCACTCACAGCGGGTGGTCACCCCTCCACTTT.

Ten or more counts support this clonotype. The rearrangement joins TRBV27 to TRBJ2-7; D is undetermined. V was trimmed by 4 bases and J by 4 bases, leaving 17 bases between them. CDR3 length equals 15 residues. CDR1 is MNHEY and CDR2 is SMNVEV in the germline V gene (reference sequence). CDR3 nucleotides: TGTGCCAGCAGTTCCTCAGGACCCCGGCCTTACGAGCAGTACTTC. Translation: CASSSSGPRPYEQYF.

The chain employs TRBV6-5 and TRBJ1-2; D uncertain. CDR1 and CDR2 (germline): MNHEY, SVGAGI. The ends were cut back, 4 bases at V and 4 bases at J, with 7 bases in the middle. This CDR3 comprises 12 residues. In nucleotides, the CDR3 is TGTGCCAGCAGTTTTGCCAGCTATGGCTACACCTTC. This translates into CASSFASYGYTF.

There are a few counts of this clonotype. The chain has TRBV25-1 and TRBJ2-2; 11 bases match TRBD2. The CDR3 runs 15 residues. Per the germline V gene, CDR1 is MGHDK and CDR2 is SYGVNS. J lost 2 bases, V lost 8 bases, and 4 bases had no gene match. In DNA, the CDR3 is TGTGCCAGCGCTACTAGCGGGAGAAACACCGGGGAGCTGTTTTTT. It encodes CASATSGRNTGELFF.

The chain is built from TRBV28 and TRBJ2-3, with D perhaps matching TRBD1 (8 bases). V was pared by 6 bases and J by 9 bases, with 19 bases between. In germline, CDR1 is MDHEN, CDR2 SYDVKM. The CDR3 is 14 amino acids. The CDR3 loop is CASSSGTGHGTQYF. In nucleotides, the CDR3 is TGTGCCAGCAGCAGCGGGACAGGCCATGGGACGCAGTATTTT.

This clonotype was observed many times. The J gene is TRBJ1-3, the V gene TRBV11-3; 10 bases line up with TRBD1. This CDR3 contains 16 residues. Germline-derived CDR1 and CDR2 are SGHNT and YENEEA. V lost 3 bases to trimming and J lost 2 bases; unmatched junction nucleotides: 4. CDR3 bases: TGTGCCAGCAGCTTGACAGGGGGCCTTACTGGAAACACCATATATTTT. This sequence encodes CASSLTGGLTGNTIYF.

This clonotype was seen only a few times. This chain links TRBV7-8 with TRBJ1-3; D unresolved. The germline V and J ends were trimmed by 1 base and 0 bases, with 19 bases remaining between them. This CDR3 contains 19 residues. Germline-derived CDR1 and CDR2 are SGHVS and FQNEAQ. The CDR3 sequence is CASSLVRLLRTRSGNTIYF. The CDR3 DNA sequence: TGTGCCAGCAGCTTAGTTCGGTTGTTGAGAACCCGCTCTGGAAACACCATATATTTT.

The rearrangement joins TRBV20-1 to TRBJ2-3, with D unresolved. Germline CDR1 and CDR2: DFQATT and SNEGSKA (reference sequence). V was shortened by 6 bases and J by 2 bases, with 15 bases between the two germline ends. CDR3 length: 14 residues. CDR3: CSAEKASITDTQYF. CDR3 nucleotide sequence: TGCAGTGCGGAGAAGGCTAGTATCACAGATACGCAGTATTTT.

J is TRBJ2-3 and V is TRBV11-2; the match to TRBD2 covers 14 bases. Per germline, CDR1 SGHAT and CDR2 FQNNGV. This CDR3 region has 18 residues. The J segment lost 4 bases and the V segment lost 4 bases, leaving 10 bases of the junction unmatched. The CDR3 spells CASSYSAGTSGSADTQYF. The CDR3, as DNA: TGTGCCAGCAGCTATAGCGCCGGGACTAGCGGGAGTGCAGATACGCAGTATTTT.

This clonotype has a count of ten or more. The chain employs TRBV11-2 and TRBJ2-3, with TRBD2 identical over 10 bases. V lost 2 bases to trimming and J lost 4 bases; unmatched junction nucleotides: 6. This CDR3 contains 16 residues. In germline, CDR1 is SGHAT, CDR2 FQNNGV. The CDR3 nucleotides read TGTGCCAGCAGCTTAAGACTAGCGGGTTCGGCAGATACGCAGTATTTT. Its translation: CASSLRLAGSADTQYF.

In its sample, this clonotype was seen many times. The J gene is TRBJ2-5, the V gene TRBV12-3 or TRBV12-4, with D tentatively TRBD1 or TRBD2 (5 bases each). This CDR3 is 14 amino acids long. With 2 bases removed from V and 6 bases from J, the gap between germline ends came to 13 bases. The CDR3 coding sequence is TGTGCCAGCAGTTTAACAGGCCACGGGAAGACCCAGTACTTC. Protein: CASSLTGHGKTQYF.

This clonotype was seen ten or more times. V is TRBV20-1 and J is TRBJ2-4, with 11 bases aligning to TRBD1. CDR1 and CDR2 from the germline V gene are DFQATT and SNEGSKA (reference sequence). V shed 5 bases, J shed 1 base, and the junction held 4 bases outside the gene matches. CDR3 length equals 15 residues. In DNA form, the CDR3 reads TGCAGTGCTTTTGGACAGGGGGCGGCCAAAAACATTCAGTACTTC. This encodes CSAFGQGAAKNIQYF.

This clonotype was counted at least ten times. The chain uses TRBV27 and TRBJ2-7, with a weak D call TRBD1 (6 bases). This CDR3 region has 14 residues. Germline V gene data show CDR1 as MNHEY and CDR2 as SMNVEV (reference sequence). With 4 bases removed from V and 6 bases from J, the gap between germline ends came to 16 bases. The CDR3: CASSSGRLGGEQYF. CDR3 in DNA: TGTGCCAGCAGTTCCGGCAGGCTAGGGGGCGAGCAGTACTTC.

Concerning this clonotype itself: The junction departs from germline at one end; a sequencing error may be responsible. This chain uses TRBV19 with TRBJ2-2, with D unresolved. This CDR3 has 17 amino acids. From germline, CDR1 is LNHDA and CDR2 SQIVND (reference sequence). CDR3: CAGSIVRPDLNTGELFF. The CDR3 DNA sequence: TGTGCCGGTAGTATAGTGAGGCCCGACCTGAACACCGGGGAGCTGTTTTTT.

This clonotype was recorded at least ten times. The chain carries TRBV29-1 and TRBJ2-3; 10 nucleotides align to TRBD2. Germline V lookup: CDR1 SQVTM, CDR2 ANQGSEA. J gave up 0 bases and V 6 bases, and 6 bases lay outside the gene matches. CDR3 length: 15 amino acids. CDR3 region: CSVGLAGASTDTQYF. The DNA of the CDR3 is TGCAGCGTGGGCCTAGCGGGGGCAAGCACAGATACGCAGTATTTT.

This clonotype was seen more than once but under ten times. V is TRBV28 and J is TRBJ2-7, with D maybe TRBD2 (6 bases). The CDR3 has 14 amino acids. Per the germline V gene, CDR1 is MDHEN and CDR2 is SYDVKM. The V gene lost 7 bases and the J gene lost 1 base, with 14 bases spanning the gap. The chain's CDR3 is CASTHGGMSYEQYF. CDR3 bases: TGTGCCAGCACCCACGGGGGAATGTCCTACGAGCAGTACTTC.

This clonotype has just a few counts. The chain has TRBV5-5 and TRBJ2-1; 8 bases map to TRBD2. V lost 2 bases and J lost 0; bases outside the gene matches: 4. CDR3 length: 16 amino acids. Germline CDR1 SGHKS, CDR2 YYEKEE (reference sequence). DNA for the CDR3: TGTGCCAGCAGCTTCCTTAGCGGGAACTCCTACAATGAGCAGTTCTTC. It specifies CASSFLSGNSYNEQFF.

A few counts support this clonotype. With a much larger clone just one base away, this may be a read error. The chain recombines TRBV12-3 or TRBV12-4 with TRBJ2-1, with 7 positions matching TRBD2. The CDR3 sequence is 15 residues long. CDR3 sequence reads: CASSYSGRSYNEQSF. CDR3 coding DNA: TGTGCCAGCAGCTATAGCGGGCGGTCCTACAATGAGCAGTCCTTC.

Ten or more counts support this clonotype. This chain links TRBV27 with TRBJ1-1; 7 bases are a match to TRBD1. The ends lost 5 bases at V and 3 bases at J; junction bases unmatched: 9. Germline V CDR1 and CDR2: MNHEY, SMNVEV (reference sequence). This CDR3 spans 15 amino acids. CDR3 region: CASSPYRGLYTEAFF. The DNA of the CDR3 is TGTGCCAGCAGTCCCTACAGGGGTCTGTACACTGAAGCTTTCTTT.

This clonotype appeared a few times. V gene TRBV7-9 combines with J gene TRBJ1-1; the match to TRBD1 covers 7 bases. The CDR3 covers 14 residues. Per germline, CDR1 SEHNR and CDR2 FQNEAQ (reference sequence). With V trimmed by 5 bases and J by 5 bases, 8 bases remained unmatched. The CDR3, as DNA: TGTGCCAGCAGCATCCAAAGACAGGGTACTGAAGCTTTCTTT. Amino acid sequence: CASSIQRQGTEAFF.

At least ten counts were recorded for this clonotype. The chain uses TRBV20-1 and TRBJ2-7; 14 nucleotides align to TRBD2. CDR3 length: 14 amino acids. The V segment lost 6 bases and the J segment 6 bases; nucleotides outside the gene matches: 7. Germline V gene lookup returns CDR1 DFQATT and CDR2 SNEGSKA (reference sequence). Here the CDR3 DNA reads TGCAGTGCCACGGGACTAGCGGGAGTTCGCGAGCAGTACTTC. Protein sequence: CSATGLAGVREQYF.

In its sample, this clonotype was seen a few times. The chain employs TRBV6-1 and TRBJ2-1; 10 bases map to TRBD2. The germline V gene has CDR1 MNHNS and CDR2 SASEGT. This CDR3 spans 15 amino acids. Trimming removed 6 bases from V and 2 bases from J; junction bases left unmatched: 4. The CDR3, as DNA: TGTGCCAGCAGGGTAGCGGGAGGCACCTACAATGAGCAGTTCTTC. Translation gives CASRVAGGTYNEQFF.

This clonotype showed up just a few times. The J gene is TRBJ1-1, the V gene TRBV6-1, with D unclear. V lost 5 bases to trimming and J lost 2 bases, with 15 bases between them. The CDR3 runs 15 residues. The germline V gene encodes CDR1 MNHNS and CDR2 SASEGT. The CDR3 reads CASSPLRLSNTEAFF. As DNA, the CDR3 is TGTGCCAGCAGTCCCCTCCGGTTGTCCAACACTGAAGCTTTCTTT.

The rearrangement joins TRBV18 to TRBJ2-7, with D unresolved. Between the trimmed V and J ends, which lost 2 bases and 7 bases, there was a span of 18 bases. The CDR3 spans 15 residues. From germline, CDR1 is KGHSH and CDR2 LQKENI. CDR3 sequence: CASSPTSQAFEEQYF. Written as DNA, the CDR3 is TGTGCCAGCTCACCAACGTCTCAAGCGTTCGAGGAGCAGTACTTC.

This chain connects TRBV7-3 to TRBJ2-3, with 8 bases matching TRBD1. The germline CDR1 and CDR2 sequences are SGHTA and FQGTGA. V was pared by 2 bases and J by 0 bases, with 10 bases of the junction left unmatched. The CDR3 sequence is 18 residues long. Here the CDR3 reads CASSLLATRGLSTDTQYF. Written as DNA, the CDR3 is TGTGCCAGCAGCTTACTCGCTACCAGGGGGCTTAGCACAGATACGCAGTATTTT.

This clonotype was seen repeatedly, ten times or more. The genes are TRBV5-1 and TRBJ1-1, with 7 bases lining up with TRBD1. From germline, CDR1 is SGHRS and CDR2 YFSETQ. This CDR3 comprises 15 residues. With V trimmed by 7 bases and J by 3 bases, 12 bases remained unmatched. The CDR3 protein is CASARSGTVDTEAFF. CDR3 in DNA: TGCGCCAGCGCTCGCTCAGGGACAGTCGACACTGAAGCTTTCTTT. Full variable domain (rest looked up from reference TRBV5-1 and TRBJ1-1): KAGVTQTPRYLIKTRGQQVTLSCSPISGHRSVSWYQQTPGQGLQFLFEYFSETQRNKGNFPGRFSGRQFSNSRSEMNVSTLELGDSALYLCASARSGTVDTEAFFGQGTRLTVV.